This T cell receptor (beta chain) was recorded in a study of blood T cell repertoires in COVID-19. This clone was picked up a small number of times. Generated by immunoSEQ multiplex PCR, the TCRdb table keeps only in-frame clones and is missing some. This table holds some 180,000 clones, just under 85% found once. The TCR sequence derives from a woman older than 75 with COVID-19, enrolled during active disease. What was sequenced was peripheral blood.

The CDR3 nucleotides are TGTGCCAGCACGATGGGAGGTACAGGCTACACCTTC. It encodes CASTMGGTGYTF. This chain links TRBV6-5 with TRBJ1-2; D unclear. The germline V gene has CDR1 MNHEY and CDR2 SVGAGI. The CDR3 is made up of 12 amino acids. V lost 7 bases to trimming and J lost 8 bases, with 14 bases between them.